This TCR beta chain was identified in a study of T cells after somatic rescue of genetic block. TCRdb's copy holds only in-frame clones and misses some; the assay was immunoSEQ multiplex PCR. The table lists 80,000 to 100,000 clones, 90% of them singletons. Germline values: CDR1 MDHEN, CDR2 SYDVKM. The ends lost 3 bases at V and 6 bases at J; junction bases unmatched: 9. The CDR3 is 15 amino acids. The clonotype comes from a woman in her late teens or twenties. The chain has TRBV28 and TRBJ2-3; TRBD2 matches at 7 bases. The sequencing input was peripheral blood mononuclear cells (PBMCs). The CDR3 is CASSFWGGVTDTQYF. The CDR3, as DNA: TGTGCCAGCAGTTTTTGGGGGGGAGTAACGGATACGCAGTATTTT.